Following are 25 T cell receptor beta chains from one sample sequenced in a study of blood T cell repertoires in COVID-19. Method: immunoSEQ multiplex PCR; TCRdb's copy keeps in-frame clones and lacks some. This sample yields about 190,000 clones, of which roughly 86% are seen a single time; approximately 23% belongs to the top ten. Sequenced sample: PBMCs or T cells enriched from blood (not recorded which). The receptors were gathered from a woman aged 40 to 50 in a cohort exposed to, infected with or recovered from COVID-19 (not recorded which).

The rearrangement joins TRBV6-5 to TRBJ1-2; D gene ambiguous. The CDR3 totals 13 residues. CDR1 and CDR2 from the germline V gene are MNHEY and SVGAGI. Deletions cut 2 bases from V and 3 bases from J, with 7 bases between. The CDR3 sequence is CASSYPGYYGYTF. The CDR3 DNA sequence: TGTGCCAGCAGTTACCCGGGGTACTATGGCTACACCTTC.

The rearrangement links TRBV13 to TRBJ2-1, with D unresolved. V was cut by 5 bases and J by 7 bases, with 6 bases left in between. The CDR3 covers 11 residues. The germline V gene has CDR1 PRHDT and CDR2 FYEKMQ (reference sequence). DNA for the CDR3: TGTGCCAGCAGCCTTTATAATGAGCAGTTCTTC. Translation: CASSLYNEQFF.

The chain joins TRBV7-2 to TRBJ2-1; 9 bases are shared with TRBD2. The J segment lost 1 base and the V segment lost 6 bases, leaving 10 bases of the junction unmatched. This CDR3 is built from 17 residues. The germline V gene has CDR1 SGHTA and CDR2 FQGNSA. The CDR3, as DNA: TGTGCCAGCAGTCTAGTCGCGGGGGGGCCTTCCTACAATGAGCAGTTCTTC. This codes for CASSLVAGGPSYNEQFF.

The chain joins TRBV7-2 to TRBJ1-3; a possible D gene is TRBD1 (5 bases). Germline V gene sequence: CDR1 SGHTA, CDR2 FQGNSA. The V end lost 5 bases, the J end lost 4 bases, and 18 bases lay between the germline ends. This CDR3 is 16 amino acids long. The CDR3 nucleotides read TGTGCCAGCAGCCCCCCAGGGATCTGGGCCGGAAACACCATATATTTT. Its protein is CASSPPGIWAGNTIYF.

V and J are TRBV11-3 and TRBJ1-3; possible D gene TRBD1, 6 bases. Germline CDR1 and CDR2: SGHNT and YENEEA. V was cut by 9 bases and J by 0 bases, with 12 bases left in between. CDR3 length equals 14 residues. CDR3 amino acids: CASSDRHSGNTIYF. The CDR3 DNA sequence: TGTGCCAGTAGTGACAGGCACTCTGGAAACACCATATATTTT.

The genes are TRBV2 and TRBJ1-2, with TRBD1 as a possible D gene (6 bases). V lost 5 bases and J lost 0, with 13 bases in between. The CDR3 is made up of 15 amino acids. CDR1 and CDR2 from the germline V gene are SNHLY and FYNNEI. The CDR3, as DNA: TGTGCCAGCAGTCAACCCAGGGGTTCTAACTATGGCTACACCTTC. This gives the protein CASSQPRGSNYGYTF.

The V gene is TRBV5-1, the J gene TRBJ2-3, with 11 bases aligning to TRBD2. The CDR3 runs 16 residues. CDR1 and CDR2 (germline): SGHRS, YFSETQ. J was trimmed by 2 bases and V by 6 bases; bases with no gene match: 8. CDR3 residues: CASTLAGGRFTDTQYF. Here the CDR3 DNA reads TGCGCCAGCACCCTAGCGGGGGGACGATTCACAGATACGCAGTATTTT.

This rearrangement joins TRBV7-2 to TRBJ1-5, with D tentatively TRBD1 (6 bases). CDR3 length equals 15 residues. CDR1 and CDR2 from the germline V gene are SGHTA and FQGNSA. The V and J ends lost 3 bases and 5 bases respectively, with 14 bases between them. CDR3 sequence reads: CASSFDQGTHQPQHF. Written as DNA, the CDR3 is TGTGCCAGCAGCTTCGACCAGGGGACACATCAGCCCCAGCATTTT.

The chain couples TRBV28 to TRBJ1-2, with 11 bases identical to TRBD1. This CDR3 region has 14 residues. V was pared by 6 bases and J by 2 bases, with 2 bases of the junction left unmatched. CDR1 is MDHEN and CDR2 is SYDVKM in the germline V gene. CDR3 bases: TGTGCCAGCAGGGGACAGGGGGTAAACTATGGCTACACCTTC. Its translation: CASRGQGVNYGYTF.

The chain has TRBV19 and TRBJ1-2, with a tentative D call TRBD1 (5 bases). The V end was cut by 6 bases, the J end by 5 bases, with 19 bases between. The germline V gene has CDR1 LNHDA and CDR2 SQIVND (reference sequence). The CDR3 totals 15 residues. In DNA, the CDR3 is TGTGCCAGTAGCAGCTCGGGAGAGGGGAGGTATGGCTACACCTTC. It specifies CASSSSGEGRYGYTF.

The chain carries TRBV6-6 and TRBJ1-5; D is possibly TRBD1 (5 bases). Germline loops: CDR1 MNHNY, CDR2 SVGAGI (reference sequence). CDR3 length equals 13 residues. Trimming removed 0 bases from V and 5 bases from J, with 5 bases in between. This CDR3 reads CASSYSTDQPQHF. The CDR3 DNA sequence: TGTGCCAGCAGTTACTCGACAGATCAGCCCCAGCATTTT.

This chain uses TRBV5-6 with TRBJ2-1; D possibly corresponds to TRBD1 (6 bases). The V gene's germline CDR1 is SGHDT and CDR2 YYEEEE. The CDR3 spans 15 residues. Trimming shortened V by 0 bases and J by 8 bases, and 15 bases separated the two germline ends. CDR3 in DNA: TGTGCCAGCAGCTTGGACAGGGTCCTTTTCGATGAGCAGTTCTTC. It encodes CASSLDRVLFDEQFF.

This clone was observed a single time. The gene calls are TRBV7-9 and TRBJ2-7, with 10 bases fitting TRBD2. The CDR3 has 17 residues. Germline V gene data show CDR1 as SEHNR and CDR2 as FQNEAQ (reference sequence). V lost 1 base and J lost 0; bases outside the gene matches: 6. In DNA form, the CDR3 reads TGTGCCAGCAGCTTAGGGCTAGCGGGGGCCTACTCCTACGAGCAGTACTTC. As protein: CASSLGLAGAYSYEQYF.

This clone has a handful of counts. The chain joins TRBV16 to TRBJ1-4; TRBD1 aligns across 8 bases. Germline V CDR1 and CDR2: KGHSY, FQNENV. Unmatched junction bases numbered 5, after V lost 3 bases and J lost 5 bases. This CDR3 is built from 15 residues. CDR3 nucleotides: TGTGCCAGCAGCCACAGGACAGGGCCCAATGAAAAACTGTTTTTT. Translated, it gives CASSHRTGPNEKLFF.

The gene calls are TRBV10-2 and TRBJ1-1; 7 positions agree with TRBD1. Germline CDR1 and CDR2: WSHSY and SAAADI. The CDR3 is 13 amino acids. Unmatched junction bases numbered 5, after V lost 9 bases and J lost 1 base. The CDR3 spells CASKTGTNTEAFF. The CDR3 coding sequence is TGCGCCAGTAAGACAGGGACGAACACTGAAGCTTTCTTT.

This clone is labeled as medium-sized. V gene TRBV5-1 combines with J gene TRBJ2-3, with TRBD2 identical over 13 bases. The V and J ends lost 5 bases and 5 bases, in that order; junction bases with no gene match: 8. Germline V CDR1 and CDR2: SGHRS, YFSETQ. The CDR3 is made up of 16 amino acids. In DNA, the CDR3 is TGCGCCAGCAGGCGAACTAGCGGGGGGGCGGAAGATACGCAGTATTTT. Its translation is CASRRTSGGAEDTQYF.

This sequence joins TRBV4-1 and TRBJ2-5, with D perhaps TRBD2 (5 bases). Germline V gene lookup returns CDR1 MGHRA and CDR2 YSYEKL. This CDR3 is 14 amino acids long. Deletions cut 0 bases from V and 5 bases from J, with 10 bases between. Here the CDR3 DNA reads TGCGCCAGCAGCCAAGAGTCCCGAGGGGAGACCCAGTACTTC. It is translated as CASSQESRGETQYF.

This clone was seen just once. The genes are TRBV7-6 and TRBJ1-1; 10 bases agree with TRBD1. Germline V gene sequence: CDR1 SGHVS, CDR2 FNYEAQ. Trimming took 5 bases from V and 5 from J; bases not matched to a gene: 5. The CDR3 sequence is 14 residues long. DNA of the CDR3: TGTGCCAGCAGCCCAAGGACAGGGGGGACTGAAGCTTTCTTT. Encoded protein: CASSPRTGGTEAFF.

The V call is TRBV12-3 or TRBV12-4, the J call TRBJ2-3; 7 bases map to TRBD1. V gave up 2 bases and J gave up 13 bases; unmatched junction bases: 3. This CDR3 is 11 amino acids long. The CDR3 sequence is CASSLTGTEYF. For the CDR3, the DNA is TGTGCCAGCAGTTTAACGGGGACAGAGTATTTT.

The gene calls are TRBV7-9 and TRBJ1-5, with D possibly being TRBD1 (6 bases). The CDR3 spans 15 residues. The V gene's germline CDR1 is SEHNR and CDR2 FQNEAQ (reference sequence). V lost 1 base, J lost 2 bases, and 9 bases lay in between. CDR3 amino acids: CASSLEGGRNQPQHF. The CDR3 DNA follows: TGTGCCAGCAGCTTAGAAGGGGGTCGCAATCAGCCCCAGCATTTT.

This clone was seen a few times. The chain uses TRBV4-2 and TRBJ2-3; 9 nucleotides agree with TRBD2. CDR1 and CDR2 (germline): LGHNA, YNFKEQ. The CDR3 has 18 residues. After removal of 1 base from V and 0 bases from J, the junction contained 8 bases not matched to a gene. CDR3 sequence reads: CASSQASLREGSTDTQYF. CDR3 in DNA: TGTGCCAGCAGCCAAGCATCCCTGCGGGAGGGGAGCACAGATACGCAGTATTTT.

The chain combines TRBV6-4 with TRBJ1-6; D is unclear. V dropped 3 bases and J dropped 6 bases, with 6 bases sitting between them. Germline values: CDR1 MRHNA, CDR2 SNTAGT. This CDR3 has 13 amino acids. The CDR3 region is CASSEQPNSPLHF. The CDR3 region has the DNA TGTGCCAGCAGTGAACAGCCTAATTCACCCCTCCACTTT.

The rearrangement uses TRBV20-1 and TRBJ1-1; the D gene is possibly TRBD1 (6 bases). The CDR3 covers 14 residues. Looked up from germline, CDR1 is DFQATT and CDR2 is SNEGSKA (reference sequence). Trimming took off 3 bases at V and 5 bases at J, with 16 bases between the two ends. CDR3 protein: CSASDPRGWTEAFF. In nucleotides, the CDR3 is TGCAGTGCTAGTGATCCCAGGGGATGGACTGAAGCTTTCTTT.

CDR3 sequence (DNA): TGTGCCAGCAGCCCTGAGACAGGGAACTATGGCTACACCTTC. Encoded protein: CASSPETGNYGYTF. The chain combines TRBV5-5 with TRBJ1-2; 7 positions agree with TRBD1. The V and J ends lost 4 bases and 2 bases, in that order; junction bases with no gene match: 5. The V gene's germline CDR1 is SGHKS and CDR2 YYEKEE (reference sequence). This CDR3 spans 14 amino acids.

The CDR3 coding sequence is TGCGCCAGCAGCCAACTGGGACATCAAGAGACCCAGTACTTC. Its protein is CASSQLGHQETQYF. V is TRBV4-1 and J is TRBJ2-5; tentative D call: TRBD1 (6 bases). From germline, CDR1 is MGHRA and CDR2 YSYEKL. V lost 2 bases and J 2 bases, leaving 9 bases between the germline ends. This CDR3 contains 14 residues.